This TCR delta chain was retrieved from a study of γδ T cells in repeated Plasmodium falciparum infection. Background on the study: Donors were malaria-exposed Malian children or age- and gender-matched Australian children.

Study-level points and caveats: Vgamma9/Vdelta2+ repertoires stayed stably polyclonal over time and infection. Malian children's Vdelta2-negative repertoires appeared more expanded and less diverse than Australians'.

There are 16 residues in the CDR3. CDR1 and CDR2 (germline): GEAIGNYY, EKD. TCRdb re-called clones from the multiplex PCR reads via CATT. Counted here are over 90,000 delta-chain clones, roughly 0.98% occurring once; the ten biggest clones make up around a tenth. This clone was observed a handful of times. The antigen is not known. This likely traces to a read error, being one base from a far larger clone. Other DNA sequences in the sample encode the same CDR3. Gammadelta T cells were flow-sorted from PBMC into Vgamma9/Vdelta2+ and Vdelta2-negative populations for bulk analysis. The genes are TRDV2 and TRDJ1, with a weak D call TRDD3 (6 bases). The J gene is not listed in TCRdb, so it was assigned here from a DNA match to germline. Sequencing was done on a sample of gamma-delta T cells from blood. This TCR came from a pool of human donors (malaria-infected and uninfected, not separated). This CDR3 is CACDTATSTGTDKLIF. CDR3 bases: TGCGCCTGTGACACCGCCACCTCTACTGGGACCGATAAACTCATCTTT.